Described below is a single T cell receptor (beta chain) sequence and its context. The CDR3 consists of 14 residues. V shed 3 bases and J shed 6 bases, with 12 bases lying between them. The germline gives CDR1 KGHSY, CDR2 FQNENV. These data originate in a study of TIL therapy for anti-PD-1-resistant metastatic lung cancer. The wider study: By whole-exome sequencing, median non-synonymous tumor mutation burden was roughly 1.6 mutations per megabase.

The immunoSEQ assay was v3. Generated by immunoSEQ multiplex PCR, the TCRdb table keeps only in-frame clones and is missing some. The sample shows under 70,000 clones, 87% of them seen only once. Indicated time point: pre-treatment sample, taken before nivolumab and TIL therapy. The chain couples TRBV16 to TRBJ1-5; D is uncertain. The source of this sequence is a person between 25 and 80 years old with non-small cell lung cancer. This specimen consisted of blood, obtained at baseline. CDR3 DNA sequence: TGTGCCAGCAGCCAGGGGAGTATGGTTCAGCCCCAGCATTTT. Amino acids: CASSQGSMVQPQHF.